This T cell receptor beta chain was recorded in a study of blood T cells in healthy people across ages. Background on the study: Using template switching, researchers captured about one barcoded beta molecule for each two T cells.

Findings and caveats of the study: Versus aged donors, long-lived donors had higher diversity and more naive CD4+ cells. One million T cells yielded diversity estimates that were considered underestimates.

With respect to this clonotype: Its antigen is unidentified.

For the second PCR, which ran for roughly 7 to 11 cycles, a sample-barcoded 5' primer and a J-beta primer mix were used. A tag from a template-switch adaptor with 12 random nucleotides marked each cDNA molecule. From the 5' RACE reads, TCRdb called clonotypes with MiXCR, one entry per CDR3 protein. Here the sample spans roughly 2 million distinct CDR3 sequences, roughly 50% being singletons. The receptor was derived from a woman aged 40 to 50 in good health. Material for sequencing was blood.

The chain's CDR3 is CASSLSTGAVIYEQYF. CDR3 DNA: TGTGCCAGCAGTTTATCCACAGGAGCGGTTATATACGAGCAGTACTTC. The chain employs TRBV27 and TRBJ2-5; D may match TRBD1 or TRBD2 (5 bases each). The J call could be wrong; TRBJ2-7 is a better fit for the DNA end. There are 16 residues in the CDR3. CDR1 is MNHEY and CDR2 is SMNVEV in the germline V gene (reference sequence).